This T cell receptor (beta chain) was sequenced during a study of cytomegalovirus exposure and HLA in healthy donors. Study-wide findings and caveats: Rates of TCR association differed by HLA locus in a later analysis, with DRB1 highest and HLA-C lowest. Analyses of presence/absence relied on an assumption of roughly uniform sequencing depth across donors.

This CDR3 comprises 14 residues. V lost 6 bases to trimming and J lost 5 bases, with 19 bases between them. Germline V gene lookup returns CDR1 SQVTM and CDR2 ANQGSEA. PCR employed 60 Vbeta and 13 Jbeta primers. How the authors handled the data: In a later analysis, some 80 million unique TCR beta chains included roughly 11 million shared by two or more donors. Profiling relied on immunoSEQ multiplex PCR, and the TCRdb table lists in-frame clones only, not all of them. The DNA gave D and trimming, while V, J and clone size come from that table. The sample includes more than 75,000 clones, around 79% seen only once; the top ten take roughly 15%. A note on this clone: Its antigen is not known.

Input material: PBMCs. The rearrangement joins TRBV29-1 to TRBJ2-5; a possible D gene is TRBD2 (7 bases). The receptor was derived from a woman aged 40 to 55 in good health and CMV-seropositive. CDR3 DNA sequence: TGCAGCGTGGGGGGGGGCGTTCCTGTGGAGACCCAGTACTTC. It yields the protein CSVGGGVPVETQYF.